The source of this T cell receptor beta chain is a study of neoadjuvant anti-PD-1 for oral cavity cancer. Study-wide context: Patients mostly received three to four biweekly nivolumab doses at 3 mg/kg before surgery. Non-progressing patients received a fourth nivolumab dose near day 43, then surgery on days 50-56. General observations from the study: With three patients per group, TCR findings need larger cohorts.

The sample holds one count of this clone. The target antigen is unknown. PBMCs were not maintained or expanded in culture before analysis. Some clones are missing from TCRdb's copy, which holds only in-frame ones; the method was immunoSEQ multiplex PCR. Found here are about 80,000 clones, roughly 80% of them singletons; the top ten hold approximately 3.4%. The CDR3 extends over 12 amino acids. The V gene lost 5 bases and the J gene lost 7 bases, with 8 bases spanning the gap. Germline V gene data show CDR1 as MDHEN and CDR2 as SYDVKM. The clonotype comes from a person aged 35 to 85 with oral cavity squamous cell carcinoma. The input for sequencing was PBMCs, taken before nivolumab (anti-PD-1) treatment. The chain recombines TRBV28 with TRBJ1-4; D is undetermined. The DNA of the CDR3 is TGTGCCAGCAGTGAGTGGAGTGAAAAACTGTTTTTT. Translating it yields CASSEWSEKLFF.